This T cell receptor (beta chain) comes out of a study of identical twins. Germline V CDR1 and CDR2: DFQATT, SNEGSKA (reference sequence). This CDR3 comprises 14 residues. V was cut by 1 base and J by 0 bases, with 8 bases left in between. TCRdb recomputed calls from the 5' RACE reads with MiXCR, one row per CDR3 protein. The sample contains 450,000 or so distinct CDR3 sequences, approximately 24% of which appear only once. The data also belong to a second study, concerning T cells expressing NK-cell markers.

Sequenced sample: CD4+ T cells sorted from blood. The chain links TRBV20-1 to TRBJ2-3; D might be TRBD1 or TRBD2, each matching 6 bases. The receptor comes from a woman under 30 in good health. The CDR3 sequence: CSARGGASTDTQYF. CDR3 DNA sequence: TGCAGTGCTAGAGGGGGGGCCAGCACAGATACGCAGTATTTT.